The 24 T cell receptor beta chains below come from one sample, sequenced in a study of blood T cells in healthy people across ages. A second about 6 to 11 cycle PCR used barcoded and J-beta primers. One entry per CDR3 protein, called by TCRdb with MiXCR from the 5' RACE reads. The table includes 1.5 million to 2 million distinct CDR3 sequences, about 50% detected once. The sequenced material came from blood. These receptors were collected from a woman aged 40 to 55 in good health.

This clonotype has a handful of counts. The V and J genes are TRBV29-1 and TRBJ2-7, with D possibly matching TRBD1 (6 bases). CDR1 SQVTM and CDR2 ANQGSEA come from the germline V gene. V was pared by 7 bases and J by 3 bases, with 13 bases between. This CDR3 has 12 residues. CDR3 nucleotides: TGCAGCGCTAGTGGCAGGGGCTACGAGCAGTACTTC. It encodes CSASGRGYEQYF.

The chain recombines TRBV2 with TRBJ2-5; the match to TRBD1 covers 8 bases. The CDR3 covers 12 residues. CDR1 and CDR2 (germline): SNHLY, FYNNEI. Trimming cost V 8 bases and J 6 bases; bases outside gene matches: 5. CDR3 region: CASVDRAKTQYF. CDR3 sequence (DNA): TGTGCCAGCGTGGACAGGGCGAAGACCCAGTACTTC.

There are a few counts of this clonotype. CDR3 sequence reads: CASSTNRDRSEKLFF. The DNA for the CDR3 is TGTGCCAGCAGCACCAACCGGGACAGGTCTGAAAAACTGTTTTTT. The chain combines TRBV7-2 with TRBJ1-4; 8 positions match TRBD1. Trimming took 5 bases from V and 7 from J; bases not matched to a gene: 9. The CDR3 is made up of 15 amino acids. Germline V gene data show CDR1 as SGHTA and CDR2 as FQGNSA.

This chain connects TRBV11-1 to TRBJ1-2; TRBD1 might be the D (5 bases). The V gene lost 3 bases and the J gene lost 10 bases, with 15 bases spanning the gap. The CDR3 is made up of 13 amino acids. Germline CDR1 SGHAT, CDR2 FQDESV (reference sequence). CDR3 coding DNA: TGTGCCAGCAGCTTCACAGGAACCGGGGCCTACACCTTC. The encoded protein is CASSFTGTGAYTF.

Here the CDR3 DNA reads TGCAGCGTGAACCCGGGCCTAAACACTGAAGCTTTCTTT. This sequence encodes CSVNPGLNTEAFF. The V and J genes are TRBV29-1 and TRBJ1-1; D is ambiguous. The CDR3 runs to 13 residues. Germline V gene sequence: CDR1 SQVTM, CDR2 ANQGSEA. With 6 bases removed from V and 2 bases from J, the gap between germline ends came to 13 bases.

The chain combines TRBV2 with TRBJ2-7; D not certain. The CDR3 is made up of 13 amino acids. V lost 3 bases and J lost 1, with 7 bases in between. Germline V CDR1 and CDR2: SNHLY, FYNNEI. The CDR3: CASSDPLSYEQYF. In nucleotides, the CDR3 is TGTGCCAGCAGTGATCCGTTGTCCTACGAGCAGTACTTC.

The V call is TRBV7-2, the J call TRBJ1-5; tentatively, D is TRBD1 (5 bases). CDR1 and CDR2 from the germline V gene are SGHTA and FQGNSA. CDR3 length: 15 residues. The V and J ends lost 1 base and 9 bases respectively, with 16 bases between them. CDR3 in DNA: TGTGCCAGCAGCTTAGTGGGGCCAGGTGAATGGCCCCAGCATTTT. Translating it yields CASSLVGPGEWPQHF.

In its sample, this clonotype was seen a few times. V is TRBV20-1 and J is TRBJ2-7, with 9 bases identical to TRBD2. The V gene's germline CDR1 is DFQATT and CDR2 SNEGSKA (reference sequence). The CDR3 sequence is 17 residues long. V shed 3 bases, J shed 2 bases, and the junction held 14 bases outside the gene matches. CDR3 protein: CSASSARAGGTPYEQYF. The CDR3, as DNA: TGCAGTGCTAGCTCTGCGCGAGCGGGGGGTACTCCCTACGAGCAGTACTTC.

This rearrangement joins TRBV20-1 to TRBJ2-7; D perhaps matches TRBD1 (5 bases). Near its end, the DNA agrees better with TRBJ2-5, so the J call may be wrong. Germline V gene lookup returns CDR1 DFQATT and CDR2 SNEGSKA (reference sequence). The CDR3 sequence is 17 residues long. CDR3 loop: CSARDWVSVRVAETQYF. For the CDR3, the DNA is TGCAGTGCTAGAGATTGGGTTTCAGTCAGGGTTGCAGAGACCCAGTACTTC.

CDR3 sequence reads: CASSFLGASSYEQFF. The CDR3 coding sequence is TGTGCCAGCAGTTTTCTTGGGGCCTCGAGTTATGAGCAGTTCTTC. The rearrangement links TRBV12-3 or TRBV12-4 to TRBJ2-1, with D perhaps TRBD1 (5 bases). The length of the CDR3 is 15 residues. Trimming removed 3 bases at V and 8 bases at J, with 17 bases between.

This clonotype was found many times. The gene calls are TRBV10-3 and TRBJ2-5; the match to TRBD1 covers 7 bases. The V and J ends lost 2 bases and 2 bases, in that order; junction bases with no gene match: 14. Germline V gene sequence: CDR1 ENHRY, CDR2 SYGVKD. The length of the CDR3 is 18 residues. This CDR3 is CAISEGKRGRLTQETQYF. For the CDR3, the DNA is TGTGCCATCAGTGAGGGGAAGAGGGGGCGACTTACACAAGAGACCCAGTACTTC.

The chain carries TRBV29-1 and TRBJ2-1; D gene uncertain. Trimming took off 2 bases at V and 13 bases at J, with 12 bases between the two ends. CDR3 length: 11 amino acids. Germline V gives CDR1 SQVTM, CDR2 ANQGSEA. The CDR3 is CSVESPETQFF. CDR3 in DNA: TGCAGCGTTGAATCCCCAGAGACCCAGTTCTTC.

The V gene is TRBV20-1, the J gene TRBJ2-7, with 7 bases identical to TRBD1. Germline CDR1 is DFQATT and CDR2 is SNEGSKA (reference sequence). J was trimmed by 6 bases and V by 4 bases; bases with no gene match: 9. The CDR3 totals 13 residues. The CDR3 DNA follows: TGCAGTGCTACCAAGACAGGGTGGCCCGAGCAGTACTTC. Protein: CSATKTGWPEQYF.

This clonotype turned up a few times. The V and J genes are TRBV6-1 and TRBJ2-1; 10 nucleotides agree with TRBD2. The CDR3 is 19 amino acids. Trimming took 5 bases from V and 0 from J; bases not matched to a gene: 13. Germline lookup yields CDR1 MNHNS and CDR2 SASEGT. This CDR3 reads CASSTWASGGHSSYNEQFF. CDR3 coding DNA: TGTGCCAGCAGTACCTGGGCTAGCGGGGGCCATTCCTCCTACAATGAGCAGTTCTTC.

The CDR3, as DNA: TGTGCCAGCAGCCTAACGGGACTAGCGGGGTACTACAATGAGCAGTTCTTC. Translation: CASSLTGLAGYYNEQFF. The chain employs TRBV14 and TRBJ2-1; 13 bases align to TRBD2. Trimming removed 4 bases from V and 3 bases from J; junction bases left unmatched: 6. The CDR3 is made up of 17 amino acids. CDR1 and CDR2 from the germline V gene are SGHDN and FVKESK.

The genes are TRBV27 and TRBJ2-1; 7 nucleotides line up with TRBD1. V shed 8 bases and J 0 bases; nucleotides not matched to a gene: 16. The V gene's germline CDR1 is MNHEY and CDR2 SMNVEV (reference sequence). This CDR3 comprises 18 residues. The CDR3 region has the DNA TGTGCCAGCCTGAACCGACAGGGAGTGGGTAGCTCCTACAATGAGCAGTTCTTC. Residues: CASLNRQGVGSSYNEQFF.

With respect to this clonotype: This CDR3 fails to terminate in the conserved phenylalanine or tryptophan, so it likely reflects a read error. V usage is TRBV12-3 or TRBV12-4 and J usage is TRBJ1-6; TRBD1 agrees at 7 bases. This CDR3 is 14 amino acids long. Unmatched junction bases numbered 3, after V lost 3 bases and J lost 7 bases. Written as DNA, the CDR3 is TGTGCCAGCAGTTTGGGGACAGCAAATTCACCCCTCCACGTT. Its translation: CASSLGTANSPLHV.

The gene calls are TRBV13 and TRBJ2-5, with D possibly being TRBD2 (6 bases). V dropped 5 bases and J dropped 9 bases, with 13 bases sitting between them. The V gene's germline CDR1 is PRHDT and CDR2 FYEKMQ (reference sequence). There are 12 residues in the CDR3. CDR3 protein: CASSMTSAAQYF. CDR3 bases: TGTGCCAGCAGCATGACTAGTGCGGCCCAGTACTTC.

J is TRBJ2-7 and V is TRBV7-2, with TRBD1 as a possible D gene (6 bases). The CDR3 is 15 residues long. The germline CDR1 and CDR2 sequences are SGHTA and FQGNSA. Trimming took 2 bases from V and 4 from J, leaving 15 bases between them. The CDR3 region is CASSLLGDKGYEQYF. For the CDR3, the DNA is TGTGCCAGCAGCTTATTAGGGGACAAAGGGTACGAGCAGTACTTC.

The V call is TRBV7-2, the J call TRBJ1-2; unclear D gene. The V end was cut by 3 bases, the J end by 4 bases, with 12 bases between. The CDR3 extends over 14 amino acids. The germline V gene has CDR1 SGHTA and CDR2 FQGNSA. In nucleotides, the CDR3 is TGTGCCAGCAGCTTCGAGGCAGCCTCCTATGGCTACACCTTC. Amino acid sequence: CASSFEAASYGYTF.

The V gene is TRBV20-1, the J gene TRBJ2-1, with D possibly being TRBD1 (6 bases). This CDR3 spans 15 amino acids. Trimming removed 6 bases at V and 0 bases at J, with 15 bases between. Germline-derived CDR1 and CDR2 are DFQATT and SNEGSKA (reference sequence). Written as DNA, the CDR3 is TGCAGTGCCCTAAGGGGGAAGATCTCCTACAATGAGCAGTTCTTC. Amino acid sequence: CSALRGKISYNEQFF.

The chain has TRBV29-1 and TRBJ2-3, with D perhaps matching TRBD1 or TRBD2 (6 bases each). This CDR3 region has 15 residues. Trimming cost V 3 bases and J 9 bases, with 22 bases left between them. Germline V gene sequence: CDR1 SQVTM, CDR2 ANQGSEA. In DNA, the CDR3 is TGCAGCGTTGAGGAGGGGGGCGGCTCCCCCAGGACGCAGTATTTT. Translating gives CSVEEGGGSPRTQYF.

This clonotype was observed a few times. The CDR3 here is CASSPDRELSYEQYF. The DNA for the CDR3 is TGTGCCAGCAGTCCCGACAGGGAACTCTCCTACGAGCAGTACTTC. This sequence joins TRBV28 and TRBJ2-7; TRBD1 aligns across 7 bases. The CDR3 is 15 amino acids. CDR1 and CDR2 (germline): MDHEN, SYDVKM. The junction had 7 bases not matched to a gene; V was cut back by 5 bases and J by 0 bases.

J is TRBJ2-4 and V is TRBV19; TRBD2 matches 8 bases. The J call may be faulty, since TRBJ2-5 better matches the DNA end. This CDR3 region has 15 residues. The germline CDR1 and CDR2 sequences are LNHDA and SQIVND (reference sequence). CDR3 in amino acids: CASSRKTSEQETQYF. DNA of the CDR3: TGTGCCAGTAGTCGGAAGACTAGCGAGCAAGAGACCCAGTACTTC.